The clone carrying this T cell receptor (beta chain) was detected many times. Its antigen is not known. TCRdb fed the reads into MiXCR, producing one record per CDR3 protein. The table lists around 310,000 distinct CDR3 sequences, around 29% of them singletons. This specimen comes from a study of T cell repertoires in cytomegalovirus infection. Study details: Shared public TCR beta signatures pointed to both CMV infection and a matching HLA type. Study findings and constraints: CMV-specific HLA-C-restricted TCR beta clonotypes dominated the ex vivo response. Based on cumulative public TCR beta family frequency, carriers of CMV plus the relevant HLA were identified.

This CDR3 has 15 residues. Germline values: CDR1 SGHTA, CDR2 FQGNSA. J lost 7 bases, V lost 5 bases, and 8 bases had no gene match. The TCR was taken from a human donor in good health (CMV status not recorded). Some clones in this sample may be carry-over from other donors' samples. Sample: cultured PBMCs, taken from culture after CMV antigen stimulation. The rearrangement links TRBV7-2 to TRBJ1-4; 9 bases fit TRBD1. The CDR3 loop reads CASSSQGQGSEKLFF. CDR3 in DNA: TGTGCCAGCAGCAGCCAGGGACAGGGTTCTGAAAAACTGTTTTTT.